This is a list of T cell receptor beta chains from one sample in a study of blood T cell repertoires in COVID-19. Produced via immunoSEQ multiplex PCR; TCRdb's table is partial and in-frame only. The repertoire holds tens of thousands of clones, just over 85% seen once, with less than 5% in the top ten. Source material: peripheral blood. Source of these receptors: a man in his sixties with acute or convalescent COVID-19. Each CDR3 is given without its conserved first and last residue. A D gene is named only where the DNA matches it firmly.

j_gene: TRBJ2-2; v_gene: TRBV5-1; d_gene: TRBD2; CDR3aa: ASSLNPSGSAGELF
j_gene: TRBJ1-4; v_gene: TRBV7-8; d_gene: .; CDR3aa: ASSYDGSLATNEKLF
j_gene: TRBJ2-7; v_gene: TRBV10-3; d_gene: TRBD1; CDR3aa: AINGQGAHEQY
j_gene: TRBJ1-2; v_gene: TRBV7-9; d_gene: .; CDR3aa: ASTPPANYGYT
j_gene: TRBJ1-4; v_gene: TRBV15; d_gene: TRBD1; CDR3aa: ATSRDGDSTNEKLF
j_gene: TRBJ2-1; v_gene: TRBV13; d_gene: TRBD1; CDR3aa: ASRVRNRGDAEQF
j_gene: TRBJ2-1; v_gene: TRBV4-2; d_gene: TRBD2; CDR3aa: ASSRPGSAGGGYNEQF
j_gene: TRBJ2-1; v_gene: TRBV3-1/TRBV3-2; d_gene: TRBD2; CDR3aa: ASSQGASGNNEQF
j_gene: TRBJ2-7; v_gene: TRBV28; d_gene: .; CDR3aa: ASNGLGTASYEQY
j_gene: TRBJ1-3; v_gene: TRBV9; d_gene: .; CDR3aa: ASTPARDILTGNTIY
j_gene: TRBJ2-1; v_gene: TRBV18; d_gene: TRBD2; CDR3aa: ASSPLAGVSYNEQF
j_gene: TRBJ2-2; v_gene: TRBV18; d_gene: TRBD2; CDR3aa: ASSPPGLAGTGELF
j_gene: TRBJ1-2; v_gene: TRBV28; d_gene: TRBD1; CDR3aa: ASRQGVSGYT
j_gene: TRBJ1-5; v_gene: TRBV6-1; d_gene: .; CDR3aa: ASSEGGAIQPQH
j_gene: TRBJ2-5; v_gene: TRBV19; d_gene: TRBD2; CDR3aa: ASGARSGGETQY
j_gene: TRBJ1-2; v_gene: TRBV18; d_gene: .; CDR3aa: ASSPPGGYGYT
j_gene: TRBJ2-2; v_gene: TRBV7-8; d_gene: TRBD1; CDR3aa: ASSRRQGATGELF
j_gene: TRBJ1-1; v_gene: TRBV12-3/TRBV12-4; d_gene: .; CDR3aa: ASSLIPDTEAF
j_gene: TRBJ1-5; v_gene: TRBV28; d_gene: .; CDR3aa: ASGSLQENQPQH
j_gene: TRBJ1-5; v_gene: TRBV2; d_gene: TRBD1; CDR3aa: ASSSDRGGNQPQH
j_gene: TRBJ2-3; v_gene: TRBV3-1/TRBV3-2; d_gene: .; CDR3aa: ASSQGHALGDTQY
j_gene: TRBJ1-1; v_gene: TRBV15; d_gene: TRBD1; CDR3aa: ATRLRQGHTEAF
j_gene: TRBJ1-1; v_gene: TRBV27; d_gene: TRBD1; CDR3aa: ASSFVVDRGDTEAF
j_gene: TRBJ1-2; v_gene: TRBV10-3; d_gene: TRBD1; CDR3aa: AVQGTGEVYGYT
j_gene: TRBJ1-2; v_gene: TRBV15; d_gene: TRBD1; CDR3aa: ATSRDLEGAGGYT
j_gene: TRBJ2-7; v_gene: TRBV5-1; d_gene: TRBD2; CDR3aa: ASSASLAGGPGEQY
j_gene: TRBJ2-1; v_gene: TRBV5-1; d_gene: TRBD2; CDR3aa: ASSPGLAFNEQF
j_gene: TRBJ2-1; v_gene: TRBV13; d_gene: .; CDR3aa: ASSASILASGESNEQF
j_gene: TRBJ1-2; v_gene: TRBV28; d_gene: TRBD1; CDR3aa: ASSLSTGGRGYT
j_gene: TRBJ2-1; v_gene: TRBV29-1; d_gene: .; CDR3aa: SVGGRGYNEQF
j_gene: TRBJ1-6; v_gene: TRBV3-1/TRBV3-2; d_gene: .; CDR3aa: ASSQIGNSPLH
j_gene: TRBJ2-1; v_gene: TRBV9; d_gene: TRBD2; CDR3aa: ASSVYGGSPRSYNEQF
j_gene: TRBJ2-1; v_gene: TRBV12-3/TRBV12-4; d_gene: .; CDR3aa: ASSFRDNNEQF
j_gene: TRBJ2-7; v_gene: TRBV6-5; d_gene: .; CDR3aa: ASFTGYEQY
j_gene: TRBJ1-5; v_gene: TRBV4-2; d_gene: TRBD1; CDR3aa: ASSRDRGSNQPQH
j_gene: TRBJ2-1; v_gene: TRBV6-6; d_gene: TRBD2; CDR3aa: ASSPGGINEQF
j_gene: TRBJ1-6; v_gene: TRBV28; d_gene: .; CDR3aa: ASSSQKSSYNSPLH
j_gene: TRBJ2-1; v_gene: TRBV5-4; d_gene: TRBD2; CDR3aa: ASSLGAEFGGRANEQF
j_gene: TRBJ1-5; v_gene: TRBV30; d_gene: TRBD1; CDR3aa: AWSRTGGGNQPQH
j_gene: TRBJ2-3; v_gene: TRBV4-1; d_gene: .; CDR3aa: ASSQVGGREY
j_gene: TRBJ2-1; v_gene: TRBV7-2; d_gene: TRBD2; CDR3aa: ASSTRIAGGPYNEQF
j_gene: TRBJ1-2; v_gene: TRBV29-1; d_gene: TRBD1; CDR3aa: SVEGQDTPYYT
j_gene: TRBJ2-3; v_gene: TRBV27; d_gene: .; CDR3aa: ASSLARTDTQY
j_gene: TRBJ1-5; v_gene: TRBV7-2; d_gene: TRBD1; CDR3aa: ASSLGTGGRQPQH
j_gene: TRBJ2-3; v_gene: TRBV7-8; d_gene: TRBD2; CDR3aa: ASSLGGRLAGGPHTQY
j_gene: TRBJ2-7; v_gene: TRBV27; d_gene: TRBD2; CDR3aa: ASSSGLGWY
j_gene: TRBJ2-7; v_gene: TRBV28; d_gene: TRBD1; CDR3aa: ASSPRGRRPYEQY
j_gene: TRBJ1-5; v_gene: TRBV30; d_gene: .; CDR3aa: AWTQGYSNQPQH